This entry lists 28 T cell receptor beta chains sequenced from one sample in a study of cytomegalovirus exposure and HLA in healthy donors. The PCR ran on 60 Vbeta and 13 Jbeta primers. Measured with immunoSEQ multiplex PCR; TCRdb has only the in-frame clones, and not every one. In the table there are over 250,000 clones, 70% to 90% of which are singletons. The sample taken for sequencing was PBMCs. The receptor set was obtained from a man aged 35-49 years in good health and CMV-seropositive.

There are a few counts of this clone. The chain combines TRBV30 with TRBJ1-2; 7 bases are shared with TRBD1. The CDR3 covers 13 residues. Germline V gene lookup returns CDR1 GTSNPN and CDR2 SVGIG (reference sequence). J was trimmed by 7 bases and V by 0 bases; bases with no gene match: 5. The CDR3 DNA reads as TGTGCCTGGAGTGTTGACAGGGTTGTTGGCTACACCTTC. This codes for CAWSVDRVVGYTF. The whole variable domain, remainder taken from reference TRBV30 and TRBJ1-2, is SQTIHQWPATLVQPVGSPLSLECTVEGTSNPNLYWYRQAAGRGLQLLFYSVGIGQISSEVPQNLSASRPQDRQFILSSKKLLLSDSGFYLCAWSVDRVVGYTFGSGTRLTVV.

The CDR3 spells CASSRGQPTDTQYF. For the CDR3, the DNA is TGTGCCAGCAGCCGGGGACAGCCCACAGATACGCAGTATTTT. J is TRBJ2-3 and V is TRBV7-6; the match to TRBD1 covers 7 bases. The CDR3 extends over 14 amino acids. Germline V gene sequence: CDR1 SGHVS, CDR2 FNYEAQ. The trim removed 5 bases at V and 2 bases at J, leaving 4 bases unmatched.

The V gene is TRBV9, the J gene TRBJ2-5, with D unclear. Trimming shortened V by 3 bases and J by 5 bases, and 23 bases separated the two germline ends. Germline loops: CDR1 SGDLS, CDR2 YYNGEE. This CDR3 has 17 amino acids. Here the CDR3 DNA reads TGTGCCAGCAGCGCCCCTGGCGGCAGCCGATTGGTCGAGACCCAGTACTTC. Residues: CASSAPGGSRLVETQYF.

The CDR3 region is CASSISPLFRPGTVNTEAFF. Written as DNA, the CDR3 is TGTGCCAGTAGTATAAGCCCGCTCTTTCGACCGGGGACAGTGAACACTGAAGCTTTCTTT. The chain links TRBV19 to TRBJ1-1; 7 bases align to TRBD1. The germline CDR1 and CDR2 sequences are LNHDA and SQIVND (reference sequence). This CDR3 has 20 residues. V trimming: 2 bases; J trimming: 0 bases; junction bases outside the gene matches: 18.

The chain recombines TRBV11-2 with TRBJ1-2, with 8 nucleotides matching TRBD1. This CDR3 has 14 residues. V was clipped by 5 bases and J by 6 bases; unmatched bases: 8. Germline V gene lookup returns CDR1 SGHAT and CDR2 FQNNGV. The CDR3 DNA reads TGTGCCAGCAGCACGACAGGGGTGGGCGATGGCTACACCTTC. This translates into CASSTTGVGDGYTF.

This clone was observed once. The rearrangement joins TRBV5-6 to TRBJ1-1; possible D gene TRBD1, 5 bases. V was pared by 3 bases and J by 1 base, with 7 bases between. The CDR3 runs 13 residues. Germline-derived CDR1 and CDR2 are SGHDT and YYEEEE. The CDR3 bases are TGTGCCAGCAGCTACAGGAGGAACACTGAAGCTTTCTTT. This encodes CASSYRRNTEAFF.

The chain employs TRBV6-6 and TRBJ1-5, with no clear D. This CDR3 spans 14 amino acids. V lost 7 bases and J 6 bases, leaving 16 bases between the germline ends. Germline values: CDR1 MNHNY, CDR2 SVGAGI (reference sequence). CDR3 loop: CASTDSRLGQPQHF. CDR3 in DNA: TGTGCCAGCACCGATAGCCGCCTCGGTCAGCCCCAGCATTTT.

This rearrangement joins TRBV2 to TRBJ2-7; the D gene is possibly TRBD1 (6 bases). The CDR3 spans 15 residues. The germline V gene has CDR1 SNHLY and CDR2 FYNNEI. Trimming removed 1 base from V and 3 bases from J, with 13 bases in between. CDR3 sequence (DNA): TGTGCCAGCAGTGAAGATGCGGACAGAAGCTACGAGCAGTACTTC. This codes for CASSEDADRSYEQYF. Full variable domain (outside the CDR3, taken from reference TRBV2 and TRBJ2-7): EPEVTQTPSHQVTQMGQEVILRCVPISNHLYFYWYRQILGQKVEFLVSFYNNEISEKSEIFDDQFSVERPDGSNFTLKIRSTKLEDSAMYFCASSEDADRSYEQYFGPGTRLTVT.

Notes on this clone: The same CDR3 also results from other DNA sequences found in this sample. The DNA for the CDR3 is TGTGCCATCAGTGAGCAGGGATTGAACACTGAAGCTTTCTTT. Translated, it gives CAISEQGLNTEAFF. The chain recombines TRBV10-3 with TRBJ1-1, with a possible D match to TRBD1 (5 bases). CDR1 and CDR2 from the germline V gene are ENHRY and SYGVKD. The CDR3 is 14 residues long. Trimming pared 2 bases from V and 0 bases from J, leaving 7 bases between.

The V gene is TRBV5-1, the J gene TRBJ2-7; 7 nucleotides agree with TRBD1. V shed 4 bases, J shed 5 bases, and the junction held 9 bases outside the gene matches. CDR3 size: 14 residues. Germline lookup yields CDR1 SGHRS and CDR2 YFSETQ. The CDR3 DNA is TGCGCCAGCAGCGCCGTAGACAGGGCCCACGAGCAGTACTTC. Amino acids: CASSAVDRAHEQYF.

The table lists this clone with a count of one. This chain uses TRBV15 with TRBJ2-7; 8 nucleotides agree with TRBD1. J lost 4 bases, V lost 4 bases, and 6 bases had no gene match. In germline, CDR1 is LNHNV, CDR2 YYDKDF (reference sequence). This CDR3 comprises 14 residues. The CDR3 loop is CATSIGQGGYEQYF. The DNA of the CDR3 is TGTGCCACCAGCATAGGACAGGGTGGGTACGAGCAGTACTTC.

The CDR3 region is CASSPPRVAGYNEQFF. Here the CDR3 DNA reads TGTGCCAGCAGCCCCCCGAGAGTAGCGGGGTACAATGAGCAGTTCTTC. The V call is TRBV7-9, the J call TRBJ2-1; 8 positions agree with TRBD2. In germline, CDR1 is SEHNR, CDR2 FQNEAQ (reference sequence). The CDR3 is 16 amino acids. V dropped 5 bases and J dropped 4; count of bases not matched to a gene: 10.

This clone was observed a single time. The rearrangement joins TRBV10-3 to TRBJ2-5; D might be TRBD1 (5 bases). The V and J ends lost 3 bases and 5 bases respectively, with 10 bases between them. This CDR3 has 13 amino acids. Germline V gene data show CDR1 as ENHRY and CDR2 as SYGVKD. The CDR3 spells CAISDDSQETQYF. The CDR3, as DNA: TGTGCCATCAGTGATGACAGCCAGGAGACCCAGTACTTC.

This clone was counted only a few times. CDR3 protein: CASSPPGTPPTGQFF. The CDR3 nucleotides read TGCGCCAGCAGCCCTCCCGGGACACCCCCAACTGGGCAGTTCTTC. The chain combines TRBV5-1 with TRBJ2-1; possibly TRBD1 for D (6 bases). The V gene's germline CDR1 is SGHRS and CDR2 YFSETQ. The CDR3 totals 15 residues. V was cut by 4 bases and J by 12 bases, with 23 bases left in between.

The V gene is TRBV29-1, the J gene TRBJ1-2; D possibly corresponds to TRBD1 (5 bases). Germline V lookup: CDR1 SQVTM, CDR2 ANQGSEA. Trimming pared 3 bases from V and 4 bases from J, leaving 12 bases between. CDR3 size: 13 residues. This chain's CDR3 is CSVEGQGSYGYTF. The DNA for the CDR3 is TGCAGCGTTGAGGGGCAGGGAAGCTATGGCTACACCTTC.

The chain recombines TRBV7-2 with TRBJ1-5; maybe TRBD1 (5 bases). This CDR3 has 16 amino acids. Germline CDR1 reads SGHTA; CDR2 reads FQGNSA. V shed 0 bases and J shed 1 base, with 10 bases lying between them. The CDR3: CASSLAGGVSNQPQHF. The DNA for the CDR3 is TGTGCCAGCAGCTTAGCGGGGGGGGTGAGCAATCAGCCCCAGCATTTT.

The rearrangement uses TRBV2 and TRBJ1-3; D call uncertain. CDR3 size: 10 residues. Trimming cost V 7 bases and J 4 bases, with 2 bases left between them. Germline-derived CDR1 and CDR2 are SNHLY and FYNNEI. CDR3 DNA sequence: TGTGCCAGCATAGGAAACACCATATATTTT. As protein: CASIGNTIYF.

The J gene is TRBJ1-5, the V gene TRBV30; D might be TRBD1 (5 bases). V lost 3 bases, J lost 5 bases, and 11 bases lay in between. CDR3 length: 13 residues. Germline V lookup: CDR1 GTSNPN, CDR2 SVGIG (reference sequence). As DNA, the CDR3 is TGTGCCTGGAGGGGGACTGGGGATCAGCCCCAGCATTTT. Translating it yields CAWRGTGDQPQHF.

This rearrangement joins TRBV27 to TRBJ2-3, with TRBD1 matching 9 bases. Germline V gives CDR1 MNHEY, CDR2 SMNVEV (reference sequence). The ends lost 3 bases at V and 5 bases at J; junction bases unmatched: 9. There are 16 residues in the CDR3. CDR3 DNA sequence: TGTGCCAGCAGTTTTACACAGGGGGCTTTCGTAGATACGCAGTATTTT. Amino acid sequence: CASSFTQGAFVDTQYF.

This chain joins TRBV28 and TRBJ2-3, with 8 bases lining up with TRBD2. The V gene end was trimmed by 7 bases and the J gene end by 4 bases; junction bases not matched to a gene: 19. CDR3 length equals 18 residues. Germline CDR1 is MDHEN and CDR2 is SYDVKM. CDR3 protein: CASNPILGPREGADTQYF. The CDR3 DNA sequence: TGTGCCAGCAATCCTATCCTTGGCCCCCGGGAGGGAGCAGATACGCAGTATTTT. Variable domain in full (rest from reference TRBV28 and TRBJ2-3): DVKVTQSSRYLVKRTGEKVFLECVQDMDHENMFWYRQDPGLGLRLIYFSYDVKMKEKGDIPEGYSVSREKKERFSLILESASTNQTSMYLCASNPILGPREGADTQYFGPGTRLTVL.

Here the CDR3 DNA reads TGCAGCGTTGTTACAGGGGAGTCGAACTATGGCTACACCTTC. This translates into CSVVTGESNYGYTF. V gene TRBV29-1 combines with J gene TRBJ1-2; TRBD1 aligns across 7 bases. From germline, CDR1 is SQVTM and CDR2 ANQGSEA. V was clipped by 4 bases and J by 2 bases; unmatched bases: 7. The CDR3 extends over 14 amino acids.

The genes are TRBV18 and TRBJ2-1; 13 positions match TRBD2. The length of the CDR3 is 20 residues. In germline, CDR1 is KGHSH, CDR2 LQKENI. Germline trimming cut 4 bases from V and 0 bases from J; bases unmatched to any gene: 12. In nucleotides, the CDR3 is TGTGCCAGCTCACATTTCCCGATGACTAGCGGGAGGAGCTCCTACAATGAGCAGTTCTTC. Protein: CASSHFPMTSGRSSYNEQFF.

The chain joins TRBV7-6 to TRBJ2-2; D is perhaps TRBD2 (5 bases). The CDR3 is 13 residues long. Germline values: CDR1 SGHVS, CDR2 FNYEAQ. The V end lost 2 bases, the J end lost 8 bases, and 9 bases lay between the germline ends. CDR3 protein: CASSLNGNGELFF. The CDR3 nucleotides read TGTGCCAGCAGCTTAAACGGGAATGGGGAGCTGTTTTTT.

The CDR3 sequence: CASSFEELFYNEQFF. In nucleotides, the CDR3 is TGTGCCAGCAGCTTCGAAGAACTATTCTACAATGAGCAGTTCTTC. The rearrangement joins TRBV5-5 to TRBJ2-1, with D uncertain. This CDR3 spans 15 amino acids. Trimming shortened V by 2 bases and J by 3 bases, and 12 bases separated the two germline ends. The V gene's germline CDR1 is SGHKS and CDR2 YYEKEE (reference sequence).

This chain uses TRBV9 with TRBJ2-3; 9 bases are shared with TRBD2. The germline CDR1 and CDR2 sequences are SGDLS and YYNGEE. J lost 4 bases, V lost 0 bases, and 6 bases had no gene match. The CDR3 is made up of 16 amino acids. CDR3: CASSVVDSGSSDTQYF. The DNA for the CDR3 is TGTGCCAGCAGCGTAGTAGATAGCGGGAGCTCAGATACGCAGTATTTT.

The chain uses TRBV10-3 and TRBJ2-5; 8 bases are shared with TRBD1. The DNA matches TRBJ2-7 better at its end, which makes the J call doubtful. The CDR3 length is 14 residues. Germline V gives CDR1 ENHRY, CDR2 SYGVKD. As DNA, the CDR3 is TGTGCCATCAGTGAGAGGACAGGGAACCACGAGCAGTACTTC. Its translation: CAISERTGNHEQYF.

The chain employs TRBV18 and TRBJ1-4; D unclear. The CDR3 sequence is 17 residues long. Germline V gene data show CDR1 as KGHSH and CDR2 as LQKENI. V lost 4 bases and J 0 bases, leaving 15 bases between the germline ends. CDR3: CASSRARMLATNEKLFF. CDR3 nucleotides: TGTGCCAGCTCACGAGCCAGGATGCTTGCAACTAATGAAAAACTGTTTTTT.

The V gene is TRBV29-1, the J gene TRBJ2-1; 8 bases are a match to TRBD2. V shed 2 bases, J shed 0 bases, and the junction held 3 bases outside the gene matches. Looked up from germline, CDR1 is SQVTM and CDR2 is ANQGSEA. The CDR3 has 15 amino acids. Here the CDR3 reads CSVETSGYSYNEQFF. CDR3 DNA: TGCAGCGTTGAAACTAGCGGCTACTCCTACAATGAGCAGTTCTTC.